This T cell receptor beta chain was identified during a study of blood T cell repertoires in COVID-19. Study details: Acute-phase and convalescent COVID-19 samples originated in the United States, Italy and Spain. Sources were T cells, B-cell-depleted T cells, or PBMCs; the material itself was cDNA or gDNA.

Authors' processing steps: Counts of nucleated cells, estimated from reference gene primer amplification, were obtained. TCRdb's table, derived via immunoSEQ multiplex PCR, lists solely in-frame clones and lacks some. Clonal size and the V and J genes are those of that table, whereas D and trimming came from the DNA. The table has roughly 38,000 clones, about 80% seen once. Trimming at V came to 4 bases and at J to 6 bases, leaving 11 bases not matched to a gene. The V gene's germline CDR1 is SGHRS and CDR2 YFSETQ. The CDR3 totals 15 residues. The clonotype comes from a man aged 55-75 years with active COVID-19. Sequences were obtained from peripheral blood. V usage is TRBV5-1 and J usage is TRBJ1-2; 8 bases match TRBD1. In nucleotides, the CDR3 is TGCGCCAGCAGCCTTTCCGGACAGGGCTGGAATGGCTACACCTTC. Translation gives CASSLSGQGWNGYTF.